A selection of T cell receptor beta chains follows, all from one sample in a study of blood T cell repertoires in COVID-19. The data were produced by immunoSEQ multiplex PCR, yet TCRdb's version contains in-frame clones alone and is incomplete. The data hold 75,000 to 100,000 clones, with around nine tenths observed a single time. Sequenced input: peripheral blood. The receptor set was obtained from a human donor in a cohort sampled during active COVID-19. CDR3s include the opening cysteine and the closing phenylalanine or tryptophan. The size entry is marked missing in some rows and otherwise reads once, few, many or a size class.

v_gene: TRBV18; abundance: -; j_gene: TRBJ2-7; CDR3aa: CASSPLAGGRIDEQYF
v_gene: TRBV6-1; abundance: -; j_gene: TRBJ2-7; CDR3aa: CASSEQGSYEQYF
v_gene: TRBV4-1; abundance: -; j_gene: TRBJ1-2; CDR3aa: CASSPYTGTGNYGYTF
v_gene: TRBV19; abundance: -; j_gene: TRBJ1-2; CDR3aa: CATTGSGGLSGYTF
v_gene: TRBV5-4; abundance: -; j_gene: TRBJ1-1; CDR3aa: CASSLAGGANTEAFF
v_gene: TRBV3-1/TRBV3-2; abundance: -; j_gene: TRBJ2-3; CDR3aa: CASSRVSTDTQYF
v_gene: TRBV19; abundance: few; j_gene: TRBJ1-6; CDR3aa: CASSITGQYNSPLHF
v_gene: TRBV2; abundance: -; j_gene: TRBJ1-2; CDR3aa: CASSEGTGPRRCGYTF
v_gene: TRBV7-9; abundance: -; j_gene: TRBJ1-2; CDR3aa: CASSLGHRVHGYTF
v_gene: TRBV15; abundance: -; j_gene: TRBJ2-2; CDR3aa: CATSRGAGDTGELFF
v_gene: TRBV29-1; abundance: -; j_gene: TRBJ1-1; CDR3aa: CSARVLGNTEAFF
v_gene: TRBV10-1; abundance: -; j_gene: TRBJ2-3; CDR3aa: CATAGGVTDTQYF
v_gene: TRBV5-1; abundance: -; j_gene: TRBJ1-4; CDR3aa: CASTQQGLNEKLFF
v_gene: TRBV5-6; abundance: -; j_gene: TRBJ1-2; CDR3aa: CASSPGTDYHYGYTF
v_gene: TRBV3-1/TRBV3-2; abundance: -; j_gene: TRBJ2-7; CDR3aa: CASSQELGYSSSYEQYF
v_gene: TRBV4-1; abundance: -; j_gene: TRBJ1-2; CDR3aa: CASSQEYRDYGYTF
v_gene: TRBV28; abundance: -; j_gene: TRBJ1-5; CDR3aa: CASSSGQGFQPQHF
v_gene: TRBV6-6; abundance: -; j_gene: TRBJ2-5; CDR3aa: CASVKRGGLETQYF
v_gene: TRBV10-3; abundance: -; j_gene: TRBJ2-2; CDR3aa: CAIRGTSGGPSTGELFF
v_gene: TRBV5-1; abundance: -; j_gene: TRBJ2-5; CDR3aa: CASRGTAQETQYF
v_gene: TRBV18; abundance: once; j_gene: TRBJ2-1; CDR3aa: CASSPLTSGSIHEQFF
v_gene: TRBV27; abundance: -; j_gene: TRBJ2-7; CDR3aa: CASSLRQGDYEQYF
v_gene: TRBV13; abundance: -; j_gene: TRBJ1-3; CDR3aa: CASSLLALSGNTIYF
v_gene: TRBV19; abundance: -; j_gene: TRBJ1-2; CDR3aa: CASSMIGQGVNYGYTF
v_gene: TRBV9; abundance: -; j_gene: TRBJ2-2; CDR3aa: CASSPRTSRGTGELFF
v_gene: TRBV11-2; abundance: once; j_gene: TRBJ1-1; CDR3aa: CASVISGGIEAFF
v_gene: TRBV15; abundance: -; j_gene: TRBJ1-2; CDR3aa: CATSRGFGGNHTF
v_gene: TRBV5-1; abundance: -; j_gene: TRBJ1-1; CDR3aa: CASGSRASGTEAFF
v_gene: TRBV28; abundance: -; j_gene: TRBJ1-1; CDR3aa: CASSSPPGTGGLEAFF
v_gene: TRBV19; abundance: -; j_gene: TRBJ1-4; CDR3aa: CASTERTGVGEKLFF
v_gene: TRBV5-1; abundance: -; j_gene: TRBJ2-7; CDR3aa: CASSQGQGSGEQYF
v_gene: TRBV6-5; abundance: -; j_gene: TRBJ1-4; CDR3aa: CASNGRDRVGEKLFF
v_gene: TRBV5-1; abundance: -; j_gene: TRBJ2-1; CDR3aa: CASSLAQAPNEQFF
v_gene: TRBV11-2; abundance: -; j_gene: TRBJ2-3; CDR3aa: CASNDRQTSTDTQYF
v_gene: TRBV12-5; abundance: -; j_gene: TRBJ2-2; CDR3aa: CASGPSGGLNTGELFF
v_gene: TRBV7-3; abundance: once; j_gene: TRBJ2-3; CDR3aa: CASSDRGNPTDTQYF
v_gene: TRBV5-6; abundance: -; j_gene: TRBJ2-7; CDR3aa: CASSLAGDIGDDYEQYF
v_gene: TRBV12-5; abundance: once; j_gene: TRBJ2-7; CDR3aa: CASGLRGTEYYEQYF
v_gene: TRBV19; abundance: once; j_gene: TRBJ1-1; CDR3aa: CASSPPPRNTEAFF
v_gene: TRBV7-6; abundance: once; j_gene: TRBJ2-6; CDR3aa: CASSLAGGLSGANVLTF
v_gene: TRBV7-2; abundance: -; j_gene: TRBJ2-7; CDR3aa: CASSFSLLYEQYF
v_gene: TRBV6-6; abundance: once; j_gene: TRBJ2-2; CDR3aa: CASIAGGLTNTGELFF
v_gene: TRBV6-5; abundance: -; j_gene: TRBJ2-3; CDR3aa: CASRRVQGRTDTQYF
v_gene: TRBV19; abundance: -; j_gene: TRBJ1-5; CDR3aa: CASSKGTGGGNQPQHF
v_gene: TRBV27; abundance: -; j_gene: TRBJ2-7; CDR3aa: CASSRGYEQYF